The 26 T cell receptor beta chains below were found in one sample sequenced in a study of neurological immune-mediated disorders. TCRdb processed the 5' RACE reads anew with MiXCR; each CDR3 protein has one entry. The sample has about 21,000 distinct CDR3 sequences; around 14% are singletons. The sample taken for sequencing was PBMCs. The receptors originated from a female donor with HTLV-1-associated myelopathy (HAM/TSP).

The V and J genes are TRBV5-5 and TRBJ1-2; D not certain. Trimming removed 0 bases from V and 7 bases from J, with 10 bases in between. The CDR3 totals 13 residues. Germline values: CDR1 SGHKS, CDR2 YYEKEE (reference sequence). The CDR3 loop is CASSLVGSGGYTF. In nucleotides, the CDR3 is TGTGCCAGCAGCTTGGTAGGGTCTGGTGGCTACACCTTC.

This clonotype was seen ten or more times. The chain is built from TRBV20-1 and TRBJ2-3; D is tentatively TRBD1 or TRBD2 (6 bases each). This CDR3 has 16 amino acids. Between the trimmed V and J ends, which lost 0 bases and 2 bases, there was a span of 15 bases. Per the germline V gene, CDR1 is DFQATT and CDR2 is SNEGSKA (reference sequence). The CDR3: CSARDPGAGDTDTQYF. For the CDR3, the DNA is TGCAGTGCTAGAGATCCGGGGGCGGGCGACACAGATACGCAGTATTTT.

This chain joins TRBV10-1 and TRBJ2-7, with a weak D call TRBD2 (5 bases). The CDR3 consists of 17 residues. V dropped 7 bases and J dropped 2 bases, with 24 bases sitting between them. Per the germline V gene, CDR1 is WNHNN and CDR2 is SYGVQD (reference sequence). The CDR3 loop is CASKNTEGPSRAYEQYF. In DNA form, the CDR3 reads TGCGCCAGCAAGAATACAGAGGGCCCCAGCCGGGCCTACGAGCAGTACTTC.

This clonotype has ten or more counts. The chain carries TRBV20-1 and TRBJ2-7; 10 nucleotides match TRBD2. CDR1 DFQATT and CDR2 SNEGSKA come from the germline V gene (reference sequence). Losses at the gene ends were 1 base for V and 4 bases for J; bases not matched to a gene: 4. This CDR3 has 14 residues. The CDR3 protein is CSARVRTSGYEQYF. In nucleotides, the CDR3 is TGCAGTGCTAGAGTTCGGACTAGCGGTTACGAGCAGTACTTC.

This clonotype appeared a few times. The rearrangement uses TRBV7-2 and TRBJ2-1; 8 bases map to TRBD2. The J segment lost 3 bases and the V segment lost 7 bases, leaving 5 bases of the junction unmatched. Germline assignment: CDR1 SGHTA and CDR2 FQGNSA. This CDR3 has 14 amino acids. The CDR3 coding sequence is TGTGCCAGCACCCGGGGGGGCAACTACAATGAGCAGTTCTTC. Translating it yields CASTRGGNYNEQFF.

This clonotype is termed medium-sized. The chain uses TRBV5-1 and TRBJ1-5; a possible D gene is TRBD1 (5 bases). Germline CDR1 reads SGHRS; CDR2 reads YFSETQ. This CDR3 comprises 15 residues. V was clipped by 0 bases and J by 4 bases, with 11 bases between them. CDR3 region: CASSLGGDSNQPQHF. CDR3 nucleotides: TGCGCCAGCAGCTTGGGAGGTGACAGTAATCAGCCCCAGCATTTT.

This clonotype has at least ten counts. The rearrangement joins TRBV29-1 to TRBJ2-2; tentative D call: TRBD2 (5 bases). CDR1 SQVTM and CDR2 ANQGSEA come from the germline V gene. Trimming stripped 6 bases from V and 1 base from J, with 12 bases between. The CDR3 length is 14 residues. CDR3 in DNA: TGCAGCGTGGACCAGGACTTGAACACCGGGGAGCTGTTTTTT. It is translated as CSVDQDLNTGELFF.

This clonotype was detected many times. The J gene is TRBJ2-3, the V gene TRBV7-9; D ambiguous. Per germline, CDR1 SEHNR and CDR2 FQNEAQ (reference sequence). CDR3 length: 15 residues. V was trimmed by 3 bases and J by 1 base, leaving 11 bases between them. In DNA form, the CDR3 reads TGTGCCAGCAGCTTTGCGGAAAAAGGCACAGATACGCAGTATTTT. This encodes CASSFAEKGTDTQYF.

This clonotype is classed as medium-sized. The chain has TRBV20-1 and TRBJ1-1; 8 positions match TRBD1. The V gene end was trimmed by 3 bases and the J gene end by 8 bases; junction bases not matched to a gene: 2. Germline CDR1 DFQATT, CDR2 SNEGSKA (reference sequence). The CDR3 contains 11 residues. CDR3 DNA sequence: TGCAGTGCTAGTTGGACAGGGGAAGCTTTCTTT. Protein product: CSASWTGEAFF.

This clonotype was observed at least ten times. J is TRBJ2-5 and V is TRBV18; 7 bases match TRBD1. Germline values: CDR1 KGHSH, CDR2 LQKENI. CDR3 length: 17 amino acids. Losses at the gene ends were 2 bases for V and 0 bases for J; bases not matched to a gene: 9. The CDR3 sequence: CASSPLRQGQYQETQYF. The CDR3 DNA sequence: TGTGCCAGCTCACCATTAAGACAGGGCCAATACCAAGAGACCCAGTACTTC.

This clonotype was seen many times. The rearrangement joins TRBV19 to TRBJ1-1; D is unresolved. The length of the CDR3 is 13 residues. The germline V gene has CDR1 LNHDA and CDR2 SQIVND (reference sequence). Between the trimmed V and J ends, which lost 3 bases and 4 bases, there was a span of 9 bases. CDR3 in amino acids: CASSIGRSTEAFF. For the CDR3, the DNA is TGTGCCAGTAGTATCGGGAGGAGCACTGAAGCTTTCTTT.

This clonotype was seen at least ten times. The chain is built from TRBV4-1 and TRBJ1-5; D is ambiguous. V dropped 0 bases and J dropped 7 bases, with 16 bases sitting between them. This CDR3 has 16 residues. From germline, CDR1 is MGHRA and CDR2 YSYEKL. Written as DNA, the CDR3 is TGCGCCAGCAGCCAAGAAGGGCACCAGGTGGGCCAGCCCCAGCATTTT. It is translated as CASSQEGHQVGQPQHF.

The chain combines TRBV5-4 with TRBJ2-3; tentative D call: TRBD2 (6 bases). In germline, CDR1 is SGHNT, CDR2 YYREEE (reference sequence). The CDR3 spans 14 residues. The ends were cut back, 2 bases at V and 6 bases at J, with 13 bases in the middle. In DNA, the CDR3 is TGTGCCAGCAGCTTTAGCGGCCCCACCGATACGCAGTATTTT. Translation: CASSFSGPTDTQYF.

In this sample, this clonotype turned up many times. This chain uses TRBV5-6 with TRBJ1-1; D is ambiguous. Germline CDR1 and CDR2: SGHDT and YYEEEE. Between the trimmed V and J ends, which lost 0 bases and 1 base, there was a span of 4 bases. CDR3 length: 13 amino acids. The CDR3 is CASSLDPNTEAFF. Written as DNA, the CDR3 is TGTGCCAGCAGCTTGGATCCGAACACTGAAGCTTTCTTT.

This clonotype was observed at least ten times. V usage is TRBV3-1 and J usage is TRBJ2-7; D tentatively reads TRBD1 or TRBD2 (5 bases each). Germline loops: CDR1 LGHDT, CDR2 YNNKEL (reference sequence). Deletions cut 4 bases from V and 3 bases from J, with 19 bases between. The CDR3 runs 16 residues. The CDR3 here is CASSLKEGTFDYEQYF. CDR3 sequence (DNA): TGTGCCAGCAGCCTGAAGGAAGGGACGTTTGACTACGAGCAGTACTTC.

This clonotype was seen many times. Here the CDR3 DNA reads TGTGCCAGCTCACCAACCCTAGCTGGGGAGACCCAGTACTTC. Protein sequence: CASSPTLAGETQYF. The chain links TRBV18 to TRBJ2-5, with D tentatively TRBD2 (5 bases). Trimming left V 2 bases short and J 5 bases short, with 12 bases between. The length of the CDR3 is 14 residues. Germline V CDR1 and CDR2: KGHSH, LQKENI.

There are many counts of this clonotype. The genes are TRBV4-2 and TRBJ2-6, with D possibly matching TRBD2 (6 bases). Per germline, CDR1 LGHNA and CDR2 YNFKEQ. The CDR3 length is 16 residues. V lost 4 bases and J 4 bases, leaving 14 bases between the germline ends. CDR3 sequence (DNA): TGTGCCAGCAGCCTTGAAACTAGCTCCGGGGCCAACGTCCTGACTTTC. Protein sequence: CASSLETSSGANVLTF.

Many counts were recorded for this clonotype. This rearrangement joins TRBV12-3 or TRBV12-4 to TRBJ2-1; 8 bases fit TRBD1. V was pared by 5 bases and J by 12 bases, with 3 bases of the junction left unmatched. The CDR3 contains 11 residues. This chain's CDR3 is CASSKQGGQFF. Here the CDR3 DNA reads TGTGCCAGCAGTAAACAGGGGGGGCAGTTCTTC.

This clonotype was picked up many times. The CDR3 sequence is CSARGALVGVWDEQFF. The CDR3 DNA follows: TGCAGTGCTAGAGGGGCACTAGTTGGTGTTTGGGATGAGCAGTTCTTC. V and J are TRBV20-1 and TRBJ2-1; D may be TRBD2 (5 bases). The CDR3 runs 16 residues. Trimming removed 1 base at V and 8 bases at J, with 21 bases between. The germline gives CDR1 DFQATT, CDR2 SNEGSKA (reference sequence).

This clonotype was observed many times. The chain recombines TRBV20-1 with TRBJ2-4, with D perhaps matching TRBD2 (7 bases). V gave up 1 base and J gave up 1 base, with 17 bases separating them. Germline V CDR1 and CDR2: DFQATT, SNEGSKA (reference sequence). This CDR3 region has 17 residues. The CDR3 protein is CSARVAGASGAKNIQYF. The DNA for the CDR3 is TGCAGTGCTAGAGTGGCGGGGGCCTCGGGGGCCAAAAACATTCAGTACTTC.

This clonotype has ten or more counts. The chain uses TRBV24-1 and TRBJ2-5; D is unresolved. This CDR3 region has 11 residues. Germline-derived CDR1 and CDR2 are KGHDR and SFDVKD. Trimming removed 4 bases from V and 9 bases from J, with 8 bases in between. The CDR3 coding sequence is TGTGCCACCAGTGAGTCTGAGGCCCAGTACTTC. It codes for CATSESEAQYF.

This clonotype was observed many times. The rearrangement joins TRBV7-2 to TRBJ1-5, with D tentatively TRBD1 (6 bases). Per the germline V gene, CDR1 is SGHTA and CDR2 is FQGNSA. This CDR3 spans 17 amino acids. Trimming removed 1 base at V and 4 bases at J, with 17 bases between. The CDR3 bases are TGTGCCAGCAGCTTAGACCTGAAGGGACACGTAAATCAGCCCCAGCATTTT. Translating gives CASSLDLKGHVNQPQHF.

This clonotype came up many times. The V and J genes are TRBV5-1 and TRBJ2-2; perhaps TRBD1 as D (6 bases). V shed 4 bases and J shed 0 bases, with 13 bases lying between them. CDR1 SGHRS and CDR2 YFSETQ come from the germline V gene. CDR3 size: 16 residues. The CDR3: CASSPPGHANTGELFF. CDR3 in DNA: TGCGCCAGCAGCCCCCCGGGACATGCGAACACCGGGGAGCTGTTTTTT. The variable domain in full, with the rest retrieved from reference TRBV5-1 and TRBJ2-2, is KAGVTQTPRYLIKTRGQQVTLSCSPISGHRSVSWYQQTPGQGLQFLFEYFSETQRNKGNFPGRFSGRQFSNSRSEMNVSTLELGDSALYLCASSPPGHANTGELFFGEGSRLTVL.

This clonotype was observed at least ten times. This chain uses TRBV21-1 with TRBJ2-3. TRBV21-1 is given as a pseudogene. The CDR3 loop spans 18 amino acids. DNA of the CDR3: TGTGCCAGCAGCAAAGGATGGTTTGGCAGGCTTTTCACAGATACGCAGTATTTT. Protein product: CASSKGWFGRLFTDTQYF.

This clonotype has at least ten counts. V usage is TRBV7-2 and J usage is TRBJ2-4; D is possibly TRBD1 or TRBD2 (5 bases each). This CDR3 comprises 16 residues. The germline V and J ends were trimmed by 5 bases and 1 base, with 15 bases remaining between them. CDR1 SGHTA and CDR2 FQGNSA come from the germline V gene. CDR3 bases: TGTGCCAGCAGCCACGCCGGGGCCGGGGCCAAAAACATTCAGTACTTC. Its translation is CASSHAGAGAKNIQYF.

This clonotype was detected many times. In DNA form, the CDR3 reads TGCGCCAGCAGCTCTGGGACAGGGGGGAATCTAGCGGGGGAAAATGAGCAGTTCTTC. It specifies CASSSGTGGNLAGENEQFF. The V call is TRBV5-1, the J call TRBJ2-1, with a tentative D call TRBD1 (11 bases). The CDR3 contains 19 residues. Trimming cost V 3 bases and J 7 bases, with 29 bases left between them. CDR1 and CDR2 (germline): SGHRS, YFSETQ.